The rows below give T cell receptor beta chains drawn from one sample of a study of cytomegalovirus exposure and HLA in healthy donors. TCRdb keeps only in-frame clones here, not all; method: immunoSEQ multiplex PCR. The table includes about 150,000 clones, roughly 80% detected once. Material for sequencing was PBMCs. The receptors originated from a woman in her thirties or forties in good health and CMV-seronegative. CDR3s include the opening cysteine and the closing phenylalanine or tryptophan. A D gene is named only where the DNA matches it firmly. Size is omitted from some rows. Given values are once, few, many or a class for expanded clones.

D gene | J gene | V gene | clone size | CDR3 DNA | CDR3 protein
- | TRBJ2-7 | TRBV27 | - | TGTGCCAGCAGTCCTTCTCGGGTAACGGGTTCCGAGCAGTACTTC | CASSPSRVTGSEQYF
TRBD1 | TRBJ2-6 | TRBV5-6 | few | TGTGCCAGCAGCTTCCGGGACAGGGCGTGGGCCAACGTCCTGACTTTC | CASSFRDRAWANVLTF
- | TRBJ2-3 | TRBV11-2 | - | TGTGCCAGCAGCTTAGGGCCTAGCGGCACAGATACGCAGTATTTT | CASSLGPSGTDTQYF
TRBD1 | TRBJ1-2 | TRBV2 | once | TGTGCCAGCCTAGAAGGGGGCCAGGGATATGGCTACACCTTC | CASLEGGQGYGYTF
TRBD1 | TRBJ1-2 | TRBV27 | - | TGTGCCAGCAGCCTAACATCCCGGACAGGGAGAGGGATATATGGCTACACCTTC | CASSLTSRTGRGIYGYTF
TRBD1 | TRBJ2-2 | TRBV6-4 | - | TGTGCCAGCAGTGACCGGGACAGGGAGCCCGGGGAGCTGTTTTTT | CASSDRDREPGELFF
- | TRBJ1-1 | TRBV10-3 | - | TGTGCCATCAGTGACCCGGGGGTTGAAGCTTTCTTT | CAISDPGVEAFF
TRBD1 | TRBJ1-2 | TRBV10-3 | - | TGTGCCAACGAGGACAGGGCTTCCGGCTATGGCTACACCTTC | CANEDRASGYGYTF
- | TRBJ2-1 | TRBV5-4 | - | TGTGCCACCCTACTTTACAATGAGCAGTTCTTC | CATLLYNEQFF
TRBD1 | TRBJ1-4 | TRBV27 | - | TGTGCCAGCAGTGATACAGGGGGAGAGGAAAAACTGTTTTTT | CASSDTGGEEKLFF
- | TRBJ2-1 | TRBV7-6 | - | TGTGCCAGCAGCTTTGAGGTTAGCTCCTACAATGAGCAGTTCTTC | CASSFEVSSYNEQFF
- | TRBJ1-2 | TRBV27 | - | TGTGCCAGCAGTTTATCCTGGGGCGATGGCTACACCTTC | CASSLSWGDGYTF
TRBD1 | TRBJ2-7 | TRBV5-6 | - | TGTGCCAGCAGCCGACAGGGTCTATCGTACGAGCAGTACTTC | CASSRQGLSYEQYF
TRBD1 | TRBJ1-4 | TRBV7-7 | - | TGTGCTAGCAGCCCCTCCGGGACAGGCCTAGAAAAACTGTTTTTT | CASSPSGTGLEKLFF
- | TRBJ1-2 | TRBV5-1 | - | TGCGCCTGCCAAGGGACCAGGGGTGGCTACACCTTC | CACQGTRGGYTF
TRBD1 | TRBJ1-2 | TRBV6-5 | few | TGTGCCAGCATCCGGACAGGGGGGAATGGCTACACCTTC | CASIRTGGNGYTF
TRBD1 | TRBJ1-3 | TRBV6-6 | - | TGTGCCAGCAGTCCGAGGGGACAGGGGGCCGGAAACACCATATATTTT | CASSPRGQGAGNTIYF
- | TRBJ1-2 | TRBV28 | - | TGTGCCAGCAGTTTATCAGGGAGGACGGGCGATGGCTACACCTTC | CASSLSGRTGDGYTF
- | TRBJ1-5 | TRBV19 | - | TGTGCCAGTAGTGAACAGGACCACAATCAGCCCCAGCATTTT | CASSEQDHNQPQHF
TRBD1 | TRBJ1-3 | TRBV28 | - | TGTGCCAGCAGTTTAGAGGGGGCAGATGGAAACACCATATATTTT | CASSLEGADGNTIYF
TRBD2 | TRBJ2-3 | TRBV5-8 | - | TGTGCCAGCAGCTTGGCGCTAGCGGGAGGAACAGATACGCAGTATTTT | CASSLALAGGTDTQYF